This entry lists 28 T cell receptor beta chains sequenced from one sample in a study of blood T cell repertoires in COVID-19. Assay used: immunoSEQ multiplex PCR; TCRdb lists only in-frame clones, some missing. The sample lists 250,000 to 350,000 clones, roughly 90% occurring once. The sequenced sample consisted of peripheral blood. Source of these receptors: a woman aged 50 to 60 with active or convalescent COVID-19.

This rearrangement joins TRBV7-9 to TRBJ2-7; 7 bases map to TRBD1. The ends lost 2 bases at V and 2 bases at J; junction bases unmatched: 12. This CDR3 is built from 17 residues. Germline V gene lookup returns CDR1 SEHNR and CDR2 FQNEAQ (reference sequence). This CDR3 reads CASSLSSRDRTTYEQYF. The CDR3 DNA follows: TGTGCCAGCAGCTTATCTTCCCGGGACAGAACCACCTACGAGCAGTACTTC.

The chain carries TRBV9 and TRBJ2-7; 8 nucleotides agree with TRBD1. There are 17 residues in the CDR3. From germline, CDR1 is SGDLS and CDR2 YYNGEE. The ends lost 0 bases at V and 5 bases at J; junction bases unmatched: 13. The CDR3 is CASSVEPGQALYDEQYF. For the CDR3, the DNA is TGTGCCAGCAGCGTAGAGCCGGGACAGGCCCTTTACGACGAGCAGTACTTC.

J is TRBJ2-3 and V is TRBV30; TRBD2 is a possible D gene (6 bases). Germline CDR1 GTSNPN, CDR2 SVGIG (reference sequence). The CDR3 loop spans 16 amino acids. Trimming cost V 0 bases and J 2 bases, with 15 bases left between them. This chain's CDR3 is CAWSVIDWRDTDTQYF. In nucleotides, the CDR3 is TGTGCCTGGAGTGTTATCGACTGGCGGGACACAGATACGCAGTATTTT. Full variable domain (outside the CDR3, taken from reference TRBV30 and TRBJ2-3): SQTIHQWPATLVQPVGSPLSLECTVEGTSNPNLYWYRQAAGRGLQLLFYSVGIGQISSEVPQNLSASRPQDRQFILSSKKLLLSDSGFYLCAWSVIDWRDTDTQYFGPGTRLTVL.

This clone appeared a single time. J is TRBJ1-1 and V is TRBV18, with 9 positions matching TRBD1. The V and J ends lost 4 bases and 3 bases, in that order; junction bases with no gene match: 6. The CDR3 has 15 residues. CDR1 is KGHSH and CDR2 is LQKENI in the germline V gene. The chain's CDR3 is CASSLRTGADTEAFF. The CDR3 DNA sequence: TGTGCCAGCTCACTCAGGACAGGGGCGGACACTGAAGCTTTCTTT.

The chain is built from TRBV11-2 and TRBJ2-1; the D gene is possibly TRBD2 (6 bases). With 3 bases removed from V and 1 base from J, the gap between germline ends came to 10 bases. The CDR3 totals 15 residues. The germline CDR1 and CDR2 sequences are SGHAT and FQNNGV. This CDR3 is CASSFGGKSYNEQFF. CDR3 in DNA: TGTGCCAGCAGCTTTGGGGGGAAGTCCTACAATGAGCAGTTCTTC.

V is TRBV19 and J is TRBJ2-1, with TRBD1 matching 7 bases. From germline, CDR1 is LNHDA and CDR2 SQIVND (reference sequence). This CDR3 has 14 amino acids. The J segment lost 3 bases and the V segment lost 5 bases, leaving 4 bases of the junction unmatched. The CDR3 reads CASSSGDSYNEQFF. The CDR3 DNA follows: TGTGCCAGTAGTTCAGGGGACAGCTACAATGAGCAGTTCTTC.

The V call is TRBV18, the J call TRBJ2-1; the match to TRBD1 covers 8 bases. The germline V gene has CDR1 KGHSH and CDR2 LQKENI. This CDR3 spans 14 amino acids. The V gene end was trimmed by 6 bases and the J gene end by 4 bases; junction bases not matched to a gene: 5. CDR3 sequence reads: CASSAGGVYNEQFF. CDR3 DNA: TGTGCCAGCTCGGCAGGGGGCGTTTACAATGAGCAGTTCTTC.

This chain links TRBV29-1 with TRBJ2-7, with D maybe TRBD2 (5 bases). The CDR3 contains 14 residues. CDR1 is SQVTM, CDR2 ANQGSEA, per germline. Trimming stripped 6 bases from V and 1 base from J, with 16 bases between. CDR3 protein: CSVVDLDLSYEQYF. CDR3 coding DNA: TGCAGCGTAGTAGACCTGGACTTGTCCTACGAGCAGTACTTC.

The CDR3 DNA is TGTGCCAGCAGCCAAGAGAGTGAGTCTGAAGCTTTCTTT. It yields the protein CASSQESESEAFF. The gene calls are TRBV3-1 (or the pseudogene TRBV3-2) and TRBJ1-1, with D unclear. With 0 bases removed from V and 6 bases from J, the gap between germline ends came to 8 bases. From germline, CDR1 is LGHDT and CDR2 YNNKEL (reference sequence). The CDR3 sequence is 13 residues long.

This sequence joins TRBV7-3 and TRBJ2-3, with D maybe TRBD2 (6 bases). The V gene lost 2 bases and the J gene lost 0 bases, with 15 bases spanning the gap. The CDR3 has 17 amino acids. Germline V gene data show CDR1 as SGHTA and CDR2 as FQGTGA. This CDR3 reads CASSLGRTVASTDTQYF. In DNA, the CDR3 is TGTGCCAGCAGCTTAGGGAGGACGGTAGCTAGCACAGATACGCAGTATTTT. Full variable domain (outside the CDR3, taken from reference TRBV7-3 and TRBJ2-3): GAGVSQTPSNKVTEKGKYVELRCDPISGHTALYWYRQSLGQGPEFLIYFQGTGAADDSGLPNDRFFAVRPEGSVSTLKIQRTERGDSAVYLCASSLGRTVASTDTQYFGPGTRLTVL.

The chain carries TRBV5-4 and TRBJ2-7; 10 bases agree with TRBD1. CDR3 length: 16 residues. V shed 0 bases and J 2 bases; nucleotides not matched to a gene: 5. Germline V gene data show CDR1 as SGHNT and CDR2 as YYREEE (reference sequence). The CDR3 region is CASSLGGQGGTYEQYF. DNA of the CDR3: TGTGCCAGCAGCTTGGGAGGACAGGGGGGTACCTACGAGCAGTACTTC.

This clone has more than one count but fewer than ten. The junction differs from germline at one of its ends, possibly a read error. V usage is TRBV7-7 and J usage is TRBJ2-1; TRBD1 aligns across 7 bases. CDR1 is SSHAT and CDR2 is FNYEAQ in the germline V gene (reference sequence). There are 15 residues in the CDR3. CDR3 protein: CASSKGQNMYNEQFF. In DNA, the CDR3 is TGTGCTAGCAGCAAGGGACAGAACATGTACAATGAGCAGTTCTTC.

The CDR3 DNA sequence: TGTGCCAGCAGTCCGGGACAGGGAGCTTACGAGCAGTACTTC. This translates into CASSPGQGAYEQYF. The chain has TRBV6-6 and TRBJ2-7; 9 bases agree with TRBD1. This CDR3 is built from 14 residues. V was pared by 5 bases and J by 4 bases, with 6 bases of the junction left unmatched. Germline assignment: CDR1 MNHNY and CDR2 SVGAGI (reference sequence).

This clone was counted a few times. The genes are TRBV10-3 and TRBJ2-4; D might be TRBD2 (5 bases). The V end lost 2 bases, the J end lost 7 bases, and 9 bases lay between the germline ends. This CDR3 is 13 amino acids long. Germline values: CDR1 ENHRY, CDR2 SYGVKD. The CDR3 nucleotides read TGTGCCATCAGTGAGGAGGGTGGGAACATTCAGTACTTC. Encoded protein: CAISEEGGNIQYF.

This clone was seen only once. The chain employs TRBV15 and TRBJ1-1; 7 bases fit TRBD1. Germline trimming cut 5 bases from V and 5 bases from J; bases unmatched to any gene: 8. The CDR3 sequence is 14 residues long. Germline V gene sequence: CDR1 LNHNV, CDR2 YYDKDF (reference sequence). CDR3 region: CATSGRQGSTEAFF. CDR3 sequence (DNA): TGTGCCACCAGCGGAAGACAGGGTAGTACTGAAGCTTTCTTT. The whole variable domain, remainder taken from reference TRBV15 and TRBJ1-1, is DAMVIQNPRYQVTQFGKPVTLSCSQTLNHNVMYWYQQKSSQAPKLLFHYYDKDFNNEADTPDNFQSRRPNTSFCFLDIRSPGLGDTAMYLCATSGRQGSTEAFFGQGTRLTVV.

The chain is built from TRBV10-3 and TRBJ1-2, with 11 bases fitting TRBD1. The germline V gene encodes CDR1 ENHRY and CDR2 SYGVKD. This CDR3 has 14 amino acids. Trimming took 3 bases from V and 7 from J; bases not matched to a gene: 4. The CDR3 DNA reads TGTGCCATCAGTGAAGGACAGGGGGCGGTTGGCTACACCTTC. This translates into CAISEGQGAVGYTF.

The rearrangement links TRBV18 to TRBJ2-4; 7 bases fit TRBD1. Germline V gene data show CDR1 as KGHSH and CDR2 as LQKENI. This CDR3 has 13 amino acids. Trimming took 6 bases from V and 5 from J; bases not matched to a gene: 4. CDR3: CASSTGQENIQYF. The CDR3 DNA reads TGTGCCAGCTCGACCGGACAGGAAAACATTCAGTACTTC.

The CDR3 DNA follows: TGTGCCAGCAGTTCAAAACGGGGACAGCCCGGCGGGGTCGAGCAGTACTTC. The encoded protein is CASSSKRGQPGGVEQYF. The V and J genes are TRBV28 and TRBJ2-7; D may be TRBD1 (7 bases). The CDR3 loop spans 17 amino acids. With 4 bases removed from V and 6 bases from J, the gap between germline ends came to 25 bases. CDR1 is MDHEN, CDR2 SYDVKM, per germline.

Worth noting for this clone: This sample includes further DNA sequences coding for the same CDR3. In DNA form, the CDR3 reads TGTGCCAGCAGTTTAGGACAGAGTAATTCACCCCTCCACTTT. Encoded protein: CASSLGQSNSPLHF. The V and J genes are TRBV28 and TRBJ1-6; maybe TRBD1 (6 bases). V was cut by 2 bases and J by 6 bases, with 8 bases left in between. The V gene's germline CDR1 is MDHEN and CDR2 SYDVKM. There are 14 residues in the CDR3. Full variable domain (outside the CDR3, taken from reference TRBV28 and TRBJ1-6): DVKVTQSSRYLVKRTGEKVFLECVQDMDHENMFWYRQDPGLGLRLIYFSYDVKMKEKGDIPEGYSVSREKKERFSLILESASTNQTSMYLCASSLGQSNSPLHFGNGTRLTVT.

The CDR3 coding sequence is TGTGCCAGCAGTTCCTTCCCTCGTTCCTACGAGCAGTACTTC. Translating it yields CASSSFPRSYEQYF. The chain has TRBV6-5 and TRBJ2-7; D is undetermined. This CDR3 spans 14 amino acids. V was shortened by 4 bases and J by 1 base, with 11 bases between the two germline ends. The germline CDR1 and CDR2 sequences are MNHEY and SVGAGI.

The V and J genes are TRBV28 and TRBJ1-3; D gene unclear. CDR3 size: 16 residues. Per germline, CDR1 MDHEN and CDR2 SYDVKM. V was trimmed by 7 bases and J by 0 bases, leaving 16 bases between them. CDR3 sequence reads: CASTRRRGSSGNTIYF. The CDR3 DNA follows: TGTGCCAGCACCCGTCGACGGGGAAGCTCTGGAAACACCATATATTTT.

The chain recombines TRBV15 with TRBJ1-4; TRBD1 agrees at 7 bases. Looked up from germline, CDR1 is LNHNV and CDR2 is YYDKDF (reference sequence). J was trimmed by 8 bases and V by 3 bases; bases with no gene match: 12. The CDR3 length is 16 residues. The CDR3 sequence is CATSSVVRDSGEKLFF. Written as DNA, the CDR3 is TGTGCCACCAGCAGCGTCGTCCGGGACAGCGGCGAAAAACTGTTTTTT.

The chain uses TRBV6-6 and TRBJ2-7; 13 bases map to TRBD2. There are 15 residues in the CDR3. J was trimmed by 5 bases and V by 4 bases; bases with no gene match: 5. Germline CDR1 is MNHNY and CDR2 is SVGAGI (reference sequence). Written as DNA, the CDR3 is TGTGCCAGCAGTTTCCGGACTAGCGGGGGCCACGAGCAGTACTTC. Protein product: CASSFRTSGGHEQYF.

CDR3 DNA: TGTGCCAGCAGCCGCGGACAGGCGAGGACCAACTCCTACGAGCAGTACTTC. It translates to CASSRGQARTNSYEQYF. V gene TRBV3-1 (or the pseudogene TRBV3-2) combines with J gene TRBJ2-7; TRBD1 matches at 7 bases. The CDR3 sequence is 17 residues long. Germline V gene sequence: CDR1 LGHDT, CDR2 YNNKEL (reference sequence). V was pared by 4 bases and J by 0 bases, with 12 bases of the junction left unmatched.

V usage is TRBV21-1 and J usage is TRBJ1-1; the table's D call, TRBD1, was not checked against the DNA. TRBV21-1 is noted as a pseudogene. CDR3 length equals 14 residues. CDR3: CASSPPGTNTEAFF. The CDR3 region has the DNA TGTGCCAGCAGCCCACCAGGGACAAACACTGAAGCTTTCTTT.

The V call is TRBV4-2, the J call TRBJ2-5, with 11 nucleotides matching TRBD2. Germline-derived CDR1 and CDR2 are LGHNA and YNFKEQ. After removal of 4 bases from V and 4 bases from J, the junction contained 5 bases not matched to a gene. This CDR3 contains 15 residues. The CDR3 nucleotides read TGTGCCAGCAGCCCTCTAGCGGGGGGCGGAGAGACCCAGTACTTC. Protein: CASSPLAGGGETQYF.

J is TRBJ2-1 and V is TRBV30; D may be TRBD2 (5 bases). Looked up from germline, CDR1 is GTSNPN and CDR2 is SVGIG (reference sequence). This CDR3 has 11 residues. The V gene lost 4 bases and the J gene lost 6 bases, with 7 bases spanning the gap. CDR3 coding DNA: TGTGCCTGGATTGAGGGCAATGAGCAGTTCTTC. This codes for CAWIEGNEQFF.

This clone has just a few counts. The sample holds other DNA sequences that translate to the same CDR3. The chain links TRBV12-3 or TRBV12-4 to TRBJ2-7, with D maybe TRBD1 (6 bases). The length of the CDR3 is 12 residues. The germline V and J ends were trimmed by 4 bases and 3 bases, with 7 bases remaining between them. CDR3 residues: CASSSQGYEQYF. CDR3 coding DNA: TGTGCCAGCAGTTCACAGGGCTACGAGCAGTACTTC.